This T cell receptor beta chain was captured by sequencing in a study of blood T cells in healthy people across ages. CDR1 DFQATT and CDR2 SNEGSKA come from the germline V gene (reference sequence). Trimming cost V 3 bases and J 2 bases, with 16 bases left between them. This CDR3 comprises 15 residues. For this clonotype: Its matching antigen is unknown.

Combining a sample-barcoded 5' primer with a J-beta primer mix, a second PCR ran for roughly 7 to 11 cycles. Each cDNA molecule received a tag from a template-switch adaptor that had 12 random nucleotides. TCRdb re-called the 5' RACE reads through MiXCR, storing one row per CDR3 protein. Of hundreds of thousands of distinct CDR3 sequences listed, about 30% are singletons. Each individual donor underwent a draw of around 9.8 milliliters of peripheral blood. The study, taken as a whole, reports: More naive CD4+ cells and higher diversity were found in long-lived than in aged donors. Percentage of naive T cells showed a strong correlation with TCR beta diversity.

The chain couples TRBV20-1 to TRBJ1-1, with D maybe TRBD1 (6 bases). The sample consisted of blood. The sequence was obtained from a woman aged 80 or over in good health. This chain's CDR3 is CSARKVRGANTEAFF. The CDR3 nucleotides are TGCAGTGCTAGGAAGGTTAGGGGGGCTAACACTGAAGCTTTCTTT.